The next 13 T cell receptor beta chains were all read from a single sample in a study of T-cell reconstitution after alpha-beta-depleted transplantation in children. The TCRbeta library incorporated unique molecular identifiers. TCRdb called the PCR reads again in MiXCR, with one record for every CDR3 protein. The table shows some 500,000 distinct CDR3 sequences, with approximately 16% occurring only once. The specimen was PBMCs from the stem cell graft donor, collected from the stem cell graft. All receptors come from a human donor who donated a stem cell graft to a child with acute lymphoblastic leukemia.

This clonotype was seen a few times. This chain joins TRBV12-5 and TRBJ2-1; D possibly corresponds to TRBD2 (5 bases). Germline V gene sequence: CDR1 LGHNT, CDR2 FRNRAP. The CDR3 extends over 11 amino acids. Between the trimmed V and J ends, which lost 5 bases and 14 bases, there was a span of 13 bases. The CDR3 DNA is TGTGCTAGTGGTCCGACGTCAGCGGAGTTCTTC. This encodes CASGPTSAEFF.

The genes are TRBV12-3 or TRBV12-4 and TRBJ2-4, with a weak D call TRBD2 (5 bases). The length of the CDR3 is 16 residues. V lost 1 base, J lost 4 bases, and 14 bases lay in between. The CDR3: CASSLGGHGLKNIQYF. The CDR3 bases are TGTGCCAGCAGTTTAGGAGGGCACGGGCTAAAAAACATTCAGTACTTC.

This sequence joins TRBV20-1 and TRBJ1-2, with D uncertain. Germline V gives CDR1 DFQATT, CDR2 SNEGSKA (reference sequence). V was pared by 0 bases and J by 6 bases, with 11 bases between. This CDR3 comprises 13 residues. In nucleotides, the CDR3 is TGCAGTGCTAGAGAAGCGGCAGCAAATGGCTACACCTTC. Amino acids: CSAREAAANGYTF.

A single count supports this clonotype. V and J are TRBV5-5 and TRBJ1-5, with a weak D call TRBD1 (5 bases). This CDR3 contains 15 residues. Per germline, CDR1 SGHKS and CDR2 YYEKEE (reference sequence). The V end was cut by 1 base, the J end by 3 bases, with 11 bases between. The CDR3 DNA sequence: TGTGCCAGCAGCTTGAACCAGGGCTCCAATCAGCCCCAGCATTTT. Translation gives CASSLNQGSNQPQHF.

This clonotype appeared a few times. CDR3 nucleotide sequence: TGTGCCAGCAGCGTCGGCGGGAGAGGCAATGAGCAGTTCTTC. Translated: CASSVGGRGNEQFF. The rearrangement uses TRBV9 and TRBJ2-1, with 7 bases aligning to TRBD2. Germline CDR1 SGDLS, CDR2 YYNGEE. Trimming took 2 bases from V and 6 from J; bases not matched to a gene: 5. This CDR3 has 14 amino acids. Filled out from reference TRBV9 and TRBJ2-1, the complete variable domain reads DSGVTQTPKHLITATGQRVTLRCSPRSGDLSVYWYQQSLDQGLQFLIQYYNGEERAKGNILERFSAQQFPDLHSELNLSSLELGDSALYFCASSVGGRGNEQFFGPGTRLTVL.

This clonotype was detected only once. The chain has TRBV6-5 and TRBJ1-2, with D tentatively TRBD1 (5 bases). Germline CDR1 and CDR2: MNHEY and SVGAGI. Trimming pared 2 bases from V and 4 bases from J, leaving 11 bases between. The CDR3 has 14 amino acids. Here the CDR3 reads CASSYMGESYGYTF. The CDR3 DNA follows: TGTGCCAGCAGTTACATGGGGGAAAGCTATGGCTACACCTTC.

The rearrangement links TRBV5-1 to TRBJ1-6; 8 positions agree with TRBD1. V lost 5 bases and J lost 6; bases outside the gene matches: 4. Germline assignment: CDR1 SGHRS and CDR2 YFSETQ. This CDR3 spans 14 amino acids. CDR3 amino acids: CASRPGQVNSPLHF. For the CDR3, the DNA is TGCGCCAGCAGACCGGGACAGGTTAATTCACCCCTCCACTTT.

This clonotype was detected a few times. The gene calls are TRBV24-1 and TRBJ2-1, with 7 bases fitting TRBD1. Germline assignment: CDR1 KGHDR and CDR2 SFDVKD. The CDR3 length is 16 residues. Unmatched junction bases numbered 6, after V lost 5 bases and J lost 0 bases. This CDR3 is CATSGGTAVSYNEQFF. CDR3 bases: TGTGCCACCAGTGGGGGGACAGCTGTCTCCTACAATGAGCAGTTCTTC.

In its sample, this clonotype was seen a few times. J is TRBJ2-2 and V is TRBV2; weak D call: TRBD1 (6 bases). CDR1 and CDR2 (germline): SNHLY, FYNNEI. V was cut by 8 bases and J by 6 bases, with 19 bases left in between. This CDR3 comprises 15 residues. The CDR3 DNA reads TGTGCCAGCTTATCTCAGGGCAAGGGGGCCGGGGAGCTGTTTTTT. It is translated as CASLSQGKGAGELFF.

This chain connects TRBV12-3 or TRBV12-4 to TRBJ1-4; the D gene is possibly TRBD1 (5 bases). The CDR3 has 18 residues. Trimming pared 2 bases from V and 7 bases from J, leaving 23 bases between. The CDR3 coding sequence is TGTGCCAGCAGTTTACATGTTGGTGGGGGGACGGAAGGTGAAAAACTGTTTTTT. It is translated as CASSLHVGGGTEGEKLFF.

The chain couples TRBV7-8 to TRBJ1-5, with D possibly matching TRBD1 (6 bases). CDR1 and CDR2 from the germline V gene are SGHVS and FQNEAQ. The CDR3 contains 18 residues. Trimming took off 1 base at V and 4 bases at J, with 20 bases between the two ends. The CDR3 loop is CASSLVGWPGVENQPQHF. In DNA, the CDR3 is TGTGCCAGCAGCTTAGTTGGGTGGCCAGGGGTTGAAAATCAGCCCCAGCATTTT.

This chain links TRBV3-1 with TRBJ2-7; TRBD1 might be the D (6 bases). Germline V gives CDR1 LGHDT, CDR2 YNNKEL (reference sequence). This CDR3 has 14 amino acids. V lost 4 bases, J lost 2 bases, and 12 bases lay in between. Written as DNA, the CDR3 is TGTGCCAGCAGCCGGACAGTAAAACCCTACGAGCAGTACTTC. Translated: CASSRTVKPYEQYF.

V gene TRBV10-2 combines with J gene TRBJ1-1; D is unresolved. Germline V CDR1 and CDR2: WSHSY, SAAADI. The CDR3 consists of 15 residues. The ends were cut back, 2 bases at V and 4 bases at J, with 14 bases in the middle. Here the CDR3 reads CASSEVIREITEAFF. The DNA for the CDR3 is TGCGCCAGCAGTGAGGTTATTAGGGAAATCACTGAAGCTTTCTTT.